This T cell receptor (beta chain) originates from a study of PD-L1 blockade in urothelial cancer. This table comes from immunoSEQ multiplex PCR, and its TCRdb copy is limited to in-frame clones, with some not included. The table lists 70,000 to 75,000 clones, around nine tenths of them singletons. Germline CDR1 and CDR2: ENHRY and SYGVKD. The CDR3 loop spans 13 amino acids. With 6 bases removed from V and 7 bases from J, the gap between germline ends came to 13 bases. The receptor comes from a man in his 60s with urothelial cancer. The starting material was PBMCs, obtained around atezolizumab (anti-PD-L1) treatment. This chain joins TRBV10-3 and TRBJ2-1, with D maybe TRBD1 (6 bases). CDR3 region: CAISVRGVNEQFF. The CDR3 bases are TGTGCCATCAGCGTCAGGGGTGTGAATGAGCAGTTCTTC.